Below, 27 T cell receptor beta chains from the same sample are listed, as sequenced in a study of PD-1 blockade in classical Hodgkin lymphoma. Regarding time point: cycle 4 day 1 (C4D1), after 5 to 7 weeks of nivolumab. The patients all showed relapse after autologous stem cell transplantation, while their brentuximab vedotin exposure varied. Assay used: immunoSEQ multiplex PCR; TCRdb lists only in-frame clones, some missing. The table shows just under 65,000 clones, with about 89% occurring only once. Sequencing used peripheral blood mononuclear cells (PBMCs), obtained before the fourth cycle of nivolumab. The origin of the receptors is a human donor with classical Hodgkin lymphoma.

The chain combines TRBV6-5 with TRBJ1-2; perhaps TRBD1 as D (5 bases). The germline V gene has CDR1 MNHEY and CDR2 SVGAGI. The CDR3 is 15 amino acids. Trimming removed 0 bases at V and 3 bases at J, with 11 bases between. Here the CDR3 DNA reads TGTGCCAGCAGTTACTCTGGGGCCAGCGACTATGGCTACACCTTC. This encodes CASSYSGASDYGYTF.

The CDR3: CASEGTGSLETQYF. The CDR3 DNA is TGTGCCAGCGAAGGGACGGGGAGTTTAGAGACCCAGTACTTC. V gene TRBV6-1 combines with J gene TRBJ2-5; the D gene could be TRBD1 or TRBD2 (5 bases each). The germline V gene has CDR1 MNHNS and CDR2 SASEGT. The length of the CDR3 is 14 residues. The V end lost 8 bases, the J end lost 4 bases, and 17 bases lay between the germline ends.

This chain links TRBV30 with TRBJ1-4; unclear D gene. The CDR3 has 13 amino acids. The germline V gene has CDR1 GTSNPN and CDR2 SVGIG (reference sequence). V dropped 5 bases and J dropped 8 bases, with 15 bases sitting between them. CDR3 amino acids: CAWSLSRREKLFF. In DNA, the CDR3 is TGTGCCTGGTCCCTTAGTCGGAGAGAAAAACTGTTTTTT.

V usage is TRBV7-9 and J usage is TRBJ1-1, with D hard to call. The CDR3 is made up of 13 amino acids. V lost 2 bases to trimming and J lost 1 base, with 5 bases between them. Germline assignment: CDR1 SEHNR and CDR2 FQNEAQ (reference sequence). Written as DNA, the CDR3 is TGTGCCAGCAGCTTATTTTGGAACACTGAAGCTTTCTTT. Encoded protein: CASSLFWNTEAFF.

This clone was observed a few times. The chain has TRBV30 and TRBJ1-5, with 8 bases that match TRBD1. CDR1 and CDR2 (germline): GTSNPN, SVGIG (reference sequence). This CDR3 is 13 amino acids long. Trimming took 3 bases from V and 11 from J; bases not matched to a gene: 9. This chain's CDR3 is CAWSGQGGTTQHF. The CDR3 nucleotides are TGTGCCTGGAGCGGACAGGGTGGAACGACCCAGCATTTT.

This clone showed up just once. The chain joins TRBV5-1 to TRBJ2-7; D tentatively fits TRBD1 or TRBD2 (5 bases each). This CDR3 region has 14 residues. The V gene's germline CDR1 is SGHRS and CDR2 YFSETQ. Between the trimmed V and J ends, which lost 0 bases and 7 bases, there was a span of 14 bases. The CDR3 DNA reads TGCGCCAGCAGCTTGGCCTTGGGGGTAACAGAGCAGTACTTC. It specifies CASSLALGVTEQYF.

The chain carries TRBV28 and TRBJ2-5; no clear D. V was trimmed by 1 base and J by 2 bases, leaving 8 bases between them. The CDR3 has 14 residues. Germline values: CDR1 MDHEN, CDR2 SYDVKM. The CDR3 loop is CASSLLGRQETQYF. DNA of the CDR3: TGTGCCAGCAGTTTATTGGGCAGACAAGAGACCCAGTACTTC.

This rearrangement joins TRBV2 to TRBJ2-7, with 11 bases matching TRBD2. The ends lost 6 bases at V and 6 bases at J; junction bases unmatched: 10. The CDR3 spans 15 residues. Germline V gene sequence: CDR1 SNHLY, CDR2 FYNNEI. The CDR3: CASRKLAGAKVEQYF. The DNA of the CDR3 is TGTGCCAGCAGAAAACTAGCGGGGGCCAAGGTCGAGCAGTACTTC.

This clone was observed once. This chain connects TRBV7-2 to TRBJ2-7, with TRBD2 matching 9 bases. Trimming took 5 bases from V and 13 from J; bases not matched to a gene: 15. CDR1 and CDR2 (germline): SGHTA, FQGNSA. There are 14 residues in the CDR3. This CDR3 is CASSPQGGGTSIYF. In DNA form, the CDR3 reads TGTGCCAGCAGCCCCCAAGGGGGGGGGACTAGCATCTACTTC.

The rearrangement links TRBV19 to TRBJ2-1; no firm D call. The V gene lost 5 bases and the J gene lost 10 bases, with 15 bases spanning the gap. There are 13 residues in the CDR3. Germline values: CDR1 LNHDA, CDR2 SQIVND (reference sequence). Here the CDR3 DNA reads TGTGCCAGTAGTTGGGTTTCCGGTCGAGAGCAGTTCTTC. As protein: CASSWVSGREQFF.

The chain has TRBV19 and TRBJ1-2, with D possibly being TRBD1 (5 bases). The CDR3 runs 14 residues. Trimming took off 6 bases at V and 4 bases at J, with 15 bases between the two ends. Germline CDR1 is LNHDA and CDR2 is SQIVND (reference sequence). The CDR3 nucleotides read TGTGCCAGTAGCTGGGACTTCCGATCCTATGGCTACACCTTC. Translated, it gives CASSWDFRSYGYTF.

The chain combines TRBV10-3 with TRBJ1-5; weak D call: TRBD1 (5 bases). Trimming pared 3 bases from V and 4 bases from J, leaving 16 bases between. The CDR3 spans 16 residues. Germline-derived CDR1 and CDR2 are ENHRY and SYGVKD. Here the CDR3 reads CAISDFTLDSNQPQHF. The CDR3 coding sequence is TGTGCCATCAGTGACTTCACCCTCGACAGTAATCAGCCCCAGCATTTT.

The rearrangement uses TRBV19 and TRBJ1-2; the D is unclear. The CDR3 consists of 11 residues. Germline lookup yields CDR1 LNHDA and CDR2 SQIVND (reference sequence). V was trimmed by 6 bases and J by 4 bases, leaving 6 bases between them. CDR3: CASSPGYGYTF. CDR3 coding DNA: TGTGCCAGTAGCCCAGGCTATGGCTACACCTTC.

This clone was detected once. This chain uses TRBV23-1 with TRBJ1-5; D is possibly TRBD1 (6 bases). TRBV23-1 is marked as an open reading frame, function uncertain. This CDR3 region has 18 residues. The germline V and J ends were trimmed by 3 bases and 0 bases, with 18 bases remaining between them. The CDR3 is CASSHGEDSNYSNQPQHF. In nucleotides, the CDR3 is TGCGCCAGCAGTCATGGCGAGGACAGTAACTATAGCAATCAGCCCCAGCATTTT.

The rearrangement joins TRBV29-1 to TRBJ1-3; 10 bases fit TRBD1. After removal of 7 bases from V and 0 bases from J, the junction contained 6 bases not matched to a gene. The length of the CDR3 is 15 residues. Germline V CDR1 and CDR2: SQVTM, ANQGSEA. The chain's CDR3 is CSGRTGGLSGNTIYF. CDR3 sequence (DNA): TGCAGCGGGCGGACAGGGGGTCTCTCTGGAAACACCATATATTTT. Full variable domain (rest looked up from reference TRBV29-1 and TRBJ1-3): SAVISQKPSRDICQRGTSLTIQCQVDSQVTMMFWYRQQPGQSLTLIATANQGSEATYESGFVIDKFPISRPNLTFSTLTVSNMSPEDSSIYLCSGRTGGLSGNTIYFGEGSWLTVV.

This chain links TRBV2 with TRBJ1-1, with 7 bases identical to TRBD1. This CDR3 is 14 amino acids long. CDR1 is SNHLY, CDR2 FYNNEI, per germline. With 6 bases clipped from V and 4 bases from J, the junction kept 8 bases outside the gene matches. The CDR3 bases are TGTGCCAGCAGCGCCCAGGGGGAGGGCACTGAAGCTTTCTTT. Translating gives CASSAQGEGTEAFF.

CDR3: CASMGGLRQPQHF. CDR3 DNA: TGTGCCAGCATGGGAGGACTTCGTCAGCCCCAGCATTTT. The chain carries TRBV6-5 and TRBJ1-5; D remains ambiguous. In germline, CDR1 is MNHEY, CDR2 SVGAGI. The CDR3 sequence is 13 residues long. The germline V and J ends were trimmed by 7 bases and 6 bases, with 13 bases remaining between them.

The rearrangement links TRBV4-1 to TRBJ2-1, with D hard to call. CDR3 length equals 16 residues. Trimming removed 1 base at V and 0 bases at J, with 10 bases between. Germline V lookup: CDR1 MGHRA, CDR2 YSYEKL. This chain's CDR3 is CASSQGQWGSYNEQFF. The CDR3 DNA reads TGCGCCAGCAGCCAAGGCCAGTGGGGCTCCTACAATGAGCAGTTCTTC.

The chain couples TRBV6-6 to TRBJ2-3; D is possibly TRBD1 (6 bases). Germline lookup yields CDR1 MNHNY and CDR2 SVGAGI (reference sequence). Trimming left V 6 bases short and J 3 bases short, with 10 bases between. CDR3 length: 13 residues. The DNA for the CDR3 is TGTGCCAGCAGCCCAGGGGTTACAGATACGCAGTATTTT. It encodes CASSPGVTDTQYF.

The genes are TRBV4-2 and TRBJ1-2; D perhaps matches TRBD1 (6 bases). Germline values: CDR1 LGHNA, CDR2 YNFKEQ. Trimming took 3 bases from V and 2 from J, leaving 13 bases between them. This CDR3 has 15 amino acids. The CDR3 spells CASSQKGGENYGYTF. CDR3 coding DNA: TGTGCCAGCAGCCAGAAAGGGGGGGAAAACTATGGCTACACCTTC.

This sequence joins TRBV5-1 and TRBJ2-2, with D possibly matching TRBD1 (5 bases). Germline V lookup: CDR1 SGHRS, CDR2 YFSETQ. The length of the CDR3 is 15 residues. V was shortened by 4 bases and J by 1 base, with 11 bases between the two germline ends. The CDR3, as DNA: TGCGCCAGCAGCCCAACAGGAATGAACACCGGGGAGCTGTTTTTT. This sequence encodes CASSPTGMNTGELFF.

CDR3 DNA: TGTGCCAGCAGCCCAGGACAGGCTGGGGCCAACGTCCTGACTTTC. Translation gives CASSPGQAGANVLTF. The chain joins TRBV7-8 to TRBJ2-6; 7 bases agree with TRBD1. V trimming: 5 bases; J trimming: 2 bases; junction bases outside the gene matches: 3. The CDR3 extends over 15 amino acids. Germline lookup yields CDR1 SGHVS and CDR2 FQNEAQ.

CDR3 in amino acids: CASSLSGDRQAFF. In DNA form, the CDR3 reads TGTGCCAGCAGTTTATCAGGGGATCGACAAGCTTTCTTT. The rearrangement joins TRBV27 to TRBJ1-1; possibly TRBD1 for D (5 bases). This CDR3 is 13 amino acids long. The germline gives CDR1 MNHEY, CDR2 SMNVEV (reference sequence). Trimming removed 0 bases from V and 9 bases from J, with 11 bases in between.

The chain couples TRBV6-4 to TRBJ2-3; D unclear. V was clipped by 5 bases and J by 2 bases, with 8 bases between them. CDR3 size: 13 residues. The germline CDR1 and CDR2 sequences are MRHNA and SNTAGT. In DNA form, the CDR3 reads TGTGCCAGCAGTCCCAGCGACACAGATACGCAGTATTTT. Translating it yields CASSPSDTDTQYF.

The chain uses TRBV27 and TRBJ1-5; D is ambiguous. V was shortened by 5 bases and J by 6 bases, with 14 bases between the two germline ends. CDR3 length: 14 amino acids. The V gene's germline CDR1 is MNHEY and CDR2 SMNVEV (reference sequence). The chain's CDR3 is CASSPSRGSQPQHF. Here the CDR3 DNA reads TGTGCCAGCAGTCCGAGCCGGGGATCTCAGCCCCAGCATTTT.

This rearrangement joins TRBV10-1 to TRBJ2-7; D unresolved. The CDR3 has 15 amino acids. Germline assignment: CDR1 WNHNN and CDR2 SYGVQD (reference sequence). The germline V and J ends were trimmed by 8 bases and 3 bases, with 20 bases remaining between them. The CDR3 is CASAGVLPSHYEQYF. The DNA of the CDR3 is TGCGCCAGCGCCGGTGTACTCCCCTCACACTACGAGCAGTACTTC.

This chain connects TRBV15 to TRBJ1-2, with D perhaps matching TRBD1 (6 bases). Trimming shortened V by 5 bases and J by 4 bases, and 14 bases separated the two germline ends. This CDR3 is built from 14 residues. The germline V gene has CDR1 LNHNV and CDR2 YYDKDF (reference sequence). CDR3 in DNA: TGTGCCACCAGCGAAGACAGGCGAATCTATGGCTACACCTTC. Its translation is CATSEDRRIYGYTF.